Detailed here is one T cell receptor beta chain. Antigen: not known. Germline CDR1 SGHVS, CDR2 FNYEAQ. V gave up 1 base and J gave up 4 bases, with 8 bases separating them. The CDR3 consists of 14 residues. Amplification used 52 TRBV primers and 13 TRBJ primers. Clones were read by immunoSEQ multiplex PCR, and TCRdb kept only the in-frame ones, dropping some. Found here are tens of thousands of clones, 80% to 95% of them singletons; the top ten hold around 3.3%. These data originate in a study of regulatory T cells. Overall study findings and caveats: In patients, unique TRB V-J pairs were restricted and V/J usage skewed, especially in Tregs.

Autoimmunity was present in every CD3G-deficient patient, worse in two. The gene calls are TRBV7-6 and TRBJ1-3, with D unclear. The source is a child aged 2-15 years with CD3G deficiency. The sequenced material came from CD8+ T cells sorted from blood. This CDR3 reads CASSLGGGGNTIYF. The CDR3 nucleotides read TGTGCCAGCAGCTTAGGGGGAGGAGGAAACACCATATATTTT.